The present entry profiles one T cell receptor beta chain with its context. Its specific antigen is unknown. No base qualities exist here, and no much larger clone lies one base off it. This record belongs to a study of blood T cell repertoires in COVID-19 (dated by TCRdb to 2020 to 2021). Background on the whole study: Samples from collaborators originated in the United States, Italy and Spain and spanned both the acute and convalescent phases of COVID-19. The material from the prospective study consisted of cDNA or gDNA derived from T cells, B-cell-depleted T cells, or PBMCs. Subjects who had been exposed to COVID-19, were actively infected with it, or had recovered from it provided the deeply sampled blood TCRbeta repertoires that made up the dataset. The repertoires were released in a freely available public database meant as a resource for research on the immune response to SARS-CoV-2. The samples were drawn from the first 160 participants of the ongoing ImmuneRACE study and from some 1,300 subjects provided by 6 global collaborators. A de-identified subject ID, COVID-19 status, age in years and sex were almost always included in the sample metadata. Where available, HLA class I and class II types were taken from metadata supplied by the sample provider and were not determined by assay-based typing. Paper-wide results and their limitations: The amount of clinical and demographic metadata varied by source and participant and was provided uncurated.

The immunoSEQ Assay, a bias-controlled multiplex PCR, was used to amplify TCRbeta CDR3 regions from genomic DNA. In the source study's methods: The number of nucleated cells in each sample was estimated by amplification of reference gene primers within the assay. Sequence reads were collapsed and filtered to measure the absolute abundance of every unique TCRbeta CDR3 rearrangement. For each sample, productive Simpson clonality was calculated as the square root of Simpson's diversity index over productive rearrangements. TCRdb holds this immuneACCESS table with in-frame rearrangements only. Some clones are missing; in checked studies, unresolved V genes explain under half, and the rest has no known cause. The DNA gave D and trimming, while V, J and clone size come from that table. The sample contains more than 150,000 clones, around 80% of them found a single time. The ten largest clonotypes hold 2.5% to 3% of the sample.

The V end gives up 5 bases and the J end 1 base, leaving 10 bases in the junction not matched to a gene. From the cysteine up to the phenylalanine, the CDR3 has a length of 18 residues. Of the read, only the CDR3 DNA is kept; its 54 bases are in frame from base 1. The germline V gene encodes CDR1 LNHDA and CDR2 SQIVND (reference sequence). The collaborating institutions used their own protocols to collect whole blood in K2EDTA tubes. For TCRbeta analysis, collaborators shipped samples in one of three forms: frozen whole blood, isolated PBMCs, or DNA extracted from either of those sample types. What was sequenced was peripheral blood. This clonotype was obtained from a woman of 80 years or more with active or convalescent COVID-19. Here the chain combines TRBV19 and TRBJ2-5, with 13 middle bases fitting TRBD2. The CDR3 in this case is CASSLSEGLAGFQETQYF. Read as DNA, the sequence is TGTGCCAGTAGTTTATCCGAGGGACTAGCGGGGTTCCAAGAGACCCAGTACTTC.